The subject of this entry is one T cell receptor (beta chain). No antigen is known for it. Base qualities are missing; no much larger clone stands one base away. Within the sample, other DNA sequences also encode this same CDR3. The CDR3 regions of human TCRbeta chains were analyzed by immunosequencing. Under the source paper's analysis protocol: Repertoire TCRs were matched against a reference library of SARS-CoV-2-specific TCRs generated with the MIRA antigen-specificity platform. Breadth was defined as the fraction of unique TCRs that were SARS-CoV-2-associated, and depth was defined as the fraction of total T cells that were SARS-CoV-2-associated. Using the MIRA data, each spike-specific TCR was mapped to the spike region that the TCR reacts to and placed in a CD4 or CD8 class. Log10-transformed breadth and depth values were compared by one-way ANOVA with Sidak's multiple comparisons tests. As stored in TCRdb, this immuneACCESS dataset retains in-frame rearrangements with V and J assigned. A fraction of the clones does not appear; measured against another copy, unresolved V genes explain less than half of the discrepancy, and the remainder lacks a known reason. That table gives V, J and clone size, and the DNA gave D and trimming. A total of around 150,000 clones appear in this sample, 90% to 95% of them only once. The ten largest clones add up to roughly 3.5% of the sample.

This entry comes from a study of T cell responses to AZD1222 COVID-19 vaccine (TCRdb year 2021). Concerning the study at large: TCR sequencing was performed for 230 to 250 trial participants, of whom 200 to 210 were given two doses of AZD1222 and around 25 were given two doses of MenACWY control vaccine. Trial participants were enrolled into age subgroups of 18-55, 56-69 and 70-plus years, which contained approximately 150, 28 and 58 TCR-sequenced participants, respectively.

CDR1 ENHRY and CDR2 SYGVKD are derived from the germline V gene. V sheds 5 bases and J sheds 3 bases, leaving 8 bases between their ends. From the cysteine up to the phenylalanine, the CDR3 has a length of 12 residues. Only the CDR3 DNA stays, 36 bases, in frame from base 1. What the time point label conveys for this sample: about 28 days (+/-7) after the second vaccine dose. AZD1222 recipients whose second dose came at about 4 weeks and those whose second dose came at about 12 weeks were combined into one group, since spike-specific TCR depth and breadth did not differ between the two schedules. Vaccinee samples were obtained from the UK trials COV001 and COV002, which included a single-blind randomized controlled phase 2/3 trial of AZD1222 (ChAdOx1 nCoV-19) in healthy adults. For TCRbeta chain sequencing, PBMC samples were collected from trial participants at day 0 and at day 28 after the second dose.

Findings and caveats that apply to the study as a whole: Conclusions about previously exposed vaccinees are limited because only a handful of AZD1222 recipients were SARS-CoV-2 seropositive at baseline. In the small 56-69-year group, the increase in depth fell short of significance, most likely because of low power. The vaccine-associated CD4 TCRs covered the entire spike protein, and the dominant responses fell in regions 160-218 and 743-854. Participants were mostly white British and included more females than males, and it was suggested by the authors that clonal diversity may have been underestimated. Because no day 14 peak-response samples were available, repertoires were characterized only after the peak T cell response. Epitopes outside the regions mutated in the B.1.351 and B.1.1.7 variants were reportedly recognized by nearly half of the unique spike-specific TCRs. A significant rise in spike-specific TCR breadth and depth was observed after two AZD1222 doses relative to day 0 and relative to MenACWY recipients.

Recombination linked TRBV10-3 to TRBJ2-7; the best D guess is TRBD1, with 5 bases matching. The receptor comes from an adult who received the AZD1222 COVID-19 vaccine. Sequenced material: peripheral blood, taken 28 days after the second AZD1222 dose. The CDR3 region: CAISSDSYEQYF. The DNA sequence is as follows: TGTGCCATCAGTAGCGACAGCTACGAGCAGTACTTC.